The following is a T cell receptor (beta chain) sequence with its context. Participants came from roughly 24 US areas, aged about 18 to 89 years. With 2 bases removed from V and 2 bases from J, the gap between germline ends came to 7 bases. The CDR3 runs to 13 residues. The germline CDR1 and CDR2 sequences are SGHAT and FQNNGV. Per the authors' pipeline: Amplification of reference gene primers provided the estimated nucleated cell counts. Repertoires were generated with immunoSEQ multiplex PCR, while TCRdb's copy carries only in-frame clones and drops some. The V and J calls and clone size were taken over from that table, and D and trimming were inferred from the DNA. The sample yields 200,000 to 250,000 clones, more than 80% seen once. The sample originates from a study of blood T cell repertoires in COVID-19. For the study at large: The cDNA or gDNA used as material had been derived from T cells, B-cell-depleted T cells, or PBMCs.

The sequencing sample was made of PBMCs or T cells enriched from blood (not recorded which). This receptor was obtained from a woman aged 40 to 55 with acute COVID-19. The V gene is TRBV11-2, the J gene TRBJ2-7; D ambiguous. The DNA for the CDR3 is TGTGCCAGCAGCTTACACAAAGCCTACGAGCAGTACGTC. Protein product: CASSLHKAYEQYV.